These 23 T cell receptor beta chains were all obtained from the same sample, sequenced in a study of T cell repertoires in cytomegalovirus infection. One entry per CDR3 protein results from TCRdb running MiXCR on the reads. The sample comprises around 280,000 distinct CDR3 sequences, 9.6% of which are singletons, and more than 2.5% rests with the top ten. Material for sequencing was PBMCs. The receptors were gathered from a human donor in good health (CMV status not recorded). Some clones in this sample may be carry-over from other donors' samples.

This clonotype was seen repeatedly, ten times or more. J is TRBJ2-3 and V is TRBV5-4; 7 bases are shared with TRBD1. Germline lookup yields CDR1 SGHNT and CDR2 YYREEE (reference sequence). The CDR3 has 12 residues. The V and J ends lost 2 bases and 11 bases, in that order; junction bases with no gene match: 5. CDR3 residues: CASSLEGAKQYF. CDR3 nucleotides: TGTGCCAGCAGCTTAGAGGGGGCAAAGCAGTATTTT.

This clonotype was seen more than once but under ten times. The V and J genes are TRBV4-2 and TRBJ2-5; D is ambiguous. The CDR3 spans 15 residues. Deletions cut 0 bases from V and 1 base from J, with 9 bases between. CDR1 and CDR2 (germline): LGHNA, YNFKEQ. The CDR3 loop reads CASSQEVETQETQYF. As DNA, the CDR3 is TGTGCCAGCAGCCAAGAAGTTGAAACCCAAGAGACCCAGTACTTC.

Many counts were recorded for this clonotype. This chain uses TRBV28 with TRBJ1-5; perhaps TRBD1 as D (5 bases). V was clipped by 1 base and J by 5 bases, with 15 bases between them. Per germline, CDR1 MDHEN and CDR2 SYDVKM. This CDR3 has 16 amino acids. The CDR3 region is CASSLYRPGADQPQHF. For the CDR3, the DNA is TGTGCCAGCAGTTTATACCGCCCCGGGGCCGATCAGCCCCAGCATTTT.

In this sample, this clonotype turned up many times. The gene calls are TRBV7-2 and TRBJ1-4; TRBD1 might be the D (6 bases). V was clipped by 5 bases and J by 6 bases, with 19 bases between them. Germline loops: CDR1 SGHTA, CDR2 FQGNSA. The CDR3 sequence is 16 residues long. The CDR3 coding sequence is TGTGCCAGCAGCCTAGTGGGGGGGCAGGGACATGAAAAACTGTTTTTT. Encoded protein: CASSLVGGQGHEKLFF.

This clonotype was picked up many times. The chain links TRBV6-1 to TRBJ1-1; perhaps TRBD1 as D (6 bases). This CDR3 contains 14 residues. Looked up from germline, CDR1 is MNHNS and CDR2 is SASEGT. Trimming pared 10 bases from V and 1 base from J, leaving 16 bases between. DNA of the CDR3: TGTGCCATCCGCCGGGAGGGGGGGAACACTGAAGCTTTCTTT. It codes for CAIRREGGNTEAFF.

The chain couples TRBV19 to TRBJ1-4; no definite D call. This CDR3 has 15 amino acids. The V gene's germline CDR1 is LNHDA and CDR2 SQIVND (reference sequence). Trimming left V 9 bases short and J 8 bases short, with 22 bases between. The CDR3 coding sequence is TGTGCCAGCCACCTTGGTCGCGCTCCCAACGAAAAACTGTTTTTT. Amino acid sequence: CASHLGRAPNEKLFF. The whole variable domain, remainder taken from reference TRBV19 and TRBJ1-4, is DGGITQSPKYLFRKEGQNVTLSCEQNLNHDAMYWYRQDPGQGLRLIYYSQIVNDFQKGDIAEGYSVSREKKESFPLTVTSAQKNPTAFYLCASHLGRAPNEKLFFGSGTQLSVL.

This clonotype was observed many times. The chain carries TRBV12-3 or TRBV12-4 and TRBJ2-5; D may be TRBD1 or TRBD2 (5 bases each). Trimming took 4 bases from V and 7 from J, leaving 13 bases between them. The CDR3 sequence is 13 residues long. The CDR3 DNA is TGTGCCAGCAGTTCCGCAGGGAGAGGGACCCAGTACTTC. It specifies CASSSAGRGTQYF.

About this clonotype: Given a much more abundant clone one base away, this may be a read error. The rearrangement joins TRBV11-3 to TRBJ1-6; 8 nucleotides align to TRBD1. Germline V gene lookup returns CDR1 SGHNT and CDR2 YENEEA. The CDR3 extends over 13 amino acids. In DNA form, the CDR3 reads TGTGCCAGCCGACAGGGGACGAATTCATCCCTCCACTTT. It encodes CASRQGTNSSLHF.

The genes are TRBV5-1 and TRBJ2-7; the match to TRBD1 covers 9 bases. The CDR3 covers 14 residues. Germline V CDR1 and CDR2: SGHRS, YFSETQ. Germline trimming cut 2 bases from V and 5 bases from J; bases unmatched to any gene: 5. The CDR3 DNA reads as TGCGCCAGCAGCTTAGGGACAGGGACGGACGAGCAGTACTTC. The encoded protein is CASSLGTGTDEQYF.

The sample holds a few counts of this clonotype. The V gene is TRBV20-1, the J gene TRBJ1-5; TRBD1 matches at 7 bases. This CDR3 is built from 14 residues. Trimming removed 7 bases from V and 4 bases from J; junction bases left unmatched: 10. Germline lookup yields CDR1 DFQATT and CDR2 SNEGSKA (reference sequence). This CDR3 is CSVSQGQRNQPQHF. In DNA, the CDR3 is TGCAGTGTTAGCCAGGGACAGCGGAATCAGCCCCAGCATTTT.

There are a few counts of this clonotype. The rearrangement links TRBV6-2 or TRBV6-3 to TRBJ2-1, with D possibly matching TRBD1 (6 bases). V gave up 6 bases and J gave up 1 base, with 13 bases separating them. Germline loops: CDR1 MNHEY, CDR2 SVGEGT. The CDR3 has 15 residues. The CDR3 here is CASRPRQASYNEQFF. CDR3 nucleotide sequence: TGTGCCAGCAGACCGAGACAGGCTTCCTACAATGAGCAGTTCTTC.

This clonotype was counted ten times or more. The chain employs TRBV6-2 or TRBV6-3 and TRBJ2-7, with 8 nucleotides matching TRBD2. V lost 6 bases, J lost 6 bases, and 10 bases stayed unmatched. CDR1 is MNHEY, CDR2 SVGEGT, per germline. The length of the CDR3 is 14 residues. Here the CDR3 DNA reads TGTGCCAGCAGGCAGACGGGGGGGCCTGGCGAGCAGTACGTC. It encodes CASRQTGGPGEQYV.

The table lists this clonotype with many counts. In nucleotides, the CDR3 is TGTGCCAGCAGCTCCCGCCGGGGTAGTCCCTACAATGAGCAGTTCTTC. Protein sequence: CASSSRRGSPYNEQFF. The chain uses TRBV7-8 and TRBJ2-1; D may be TRBD2 (5 bases). The V gene lost 4 bases and the J gene lost 2 bases, with 15 bases spanning the gap. This CDR3 region has 16 residues. Germline-derived CDR1 and CDR2 are SGHVS and FQNEAQ.

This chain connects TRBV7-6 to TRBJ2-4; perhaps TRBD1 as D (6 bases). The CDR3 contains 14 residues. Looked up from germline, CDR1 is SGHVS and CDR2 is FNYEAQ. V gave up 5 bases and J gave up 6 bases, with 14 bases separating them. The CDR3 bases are TGTGCCAGCAGCCCGCGACAGGCGGCAAACATTCAGTACTTC. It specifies CASSPRQAANIQYF. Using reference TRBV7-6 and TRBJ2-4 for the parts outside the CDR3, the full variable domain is GAGVSQSPRYKVTKRGQDVALRCDPISGHVSLYWYRQALGQGPEFLTYFNYEAQQDKSGLPNDRFSAERPEGSISTLTIQRTEQRDSAMYRCASSPRQAANIQYFGAGTRLSVL.

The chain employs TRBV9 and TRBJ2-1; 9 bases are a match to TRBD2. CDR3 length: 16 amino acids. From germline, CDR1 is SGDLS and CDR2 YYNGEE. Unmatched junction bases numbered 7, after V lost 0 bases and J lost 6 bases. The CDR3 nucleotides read TGTGCCAGCAGCGTAGTCGGCGGGGGGGCCGGCAATGAGCAGTTCTTC. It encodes CASSVVGGGAGNEQFF.

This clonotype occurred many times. The CDR3 DNA reads as TGTGCCAGCAGCCCTCTAGCGGGGGGGTCCAATGAGCAGTTCTTC. Translation: CASSPLAGGSNEQFF. V and J are TRBV7-3 and TRBJ2-1, with 12 bases lining up with TRBD2. The V gene's germline CDR1 is SGHTA and CDR2 FQGTGA. The CDR3 totals 15 residues. The V and J ends lost 5 bases and 6 bases, in that order; junction bases with no gene match: 5.

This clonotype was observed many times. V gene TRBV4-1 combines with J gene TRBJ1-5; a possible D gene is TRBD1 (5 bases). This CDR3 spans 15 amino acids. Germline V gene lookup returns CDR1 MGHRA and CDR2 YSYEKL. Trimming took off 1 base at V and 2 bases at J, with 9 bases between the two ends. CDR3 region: CASSQVQTGNQPQHF. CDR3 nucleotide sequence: TGCGCCAGCAGCCAAGTCCAGACAGGCAATCAGCCCCAGCATTTT.

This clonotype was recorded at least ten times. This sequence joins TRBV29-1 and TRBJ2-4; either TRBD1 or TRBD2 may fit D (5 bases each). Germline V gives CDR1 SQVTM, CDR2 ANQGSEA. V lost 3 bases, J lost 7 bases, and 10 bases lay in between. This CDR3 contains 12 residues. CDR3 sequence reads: CSVDYGTNIQYF. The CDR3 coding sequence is TGCAGCGTTGACTATGGGACGAACATTCAGTACTTC. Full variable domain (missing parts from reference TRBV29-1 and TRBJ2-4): SAVISQKPSRDICQRGTSLTIQCQVDSQVTMMFWYRQQPGQSLTLIATANQGSEATYESGFVIDKFPISRPNLTFSTLTVSNMSPEDSSIYLCSVDYGTNIQYFGAGTRLSVL.

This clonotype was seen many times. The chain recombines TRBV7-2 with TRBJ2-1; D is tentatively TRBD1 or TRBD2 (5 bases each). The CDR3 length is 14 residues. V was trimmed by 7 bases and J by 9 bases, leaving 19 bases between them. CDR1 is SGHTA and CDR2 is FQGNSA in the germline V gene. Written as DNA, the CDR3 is TGTGCCAGCACCAGCCGACTATTTGGGGGTGAGCAGTTCTTC. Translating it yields CASTSRLFGGEQFF.

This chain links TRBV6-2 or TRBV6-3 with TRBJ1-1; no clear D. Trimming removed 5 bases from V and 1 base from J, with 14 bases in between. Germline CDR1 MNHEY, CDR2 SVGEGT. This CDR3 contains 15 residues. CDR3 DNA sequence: TGTGCCAGCAGTACCCTCGGACGGGGGAACACTGAAGCTTTCTTT. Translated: CASSTLGRGNTEAFF.

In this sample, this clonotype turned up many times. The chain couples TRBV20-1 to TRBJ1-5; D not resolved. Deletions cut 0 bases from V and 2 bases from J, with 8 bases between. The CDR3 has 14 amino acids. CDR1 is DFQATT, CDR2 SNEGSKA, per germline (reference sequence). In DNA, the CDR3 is TGCAGTGCTAGAGAGGGGAGAGGCAATCAGCCCCAGCATTTT. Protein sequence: CSAREGRGNQPQHF.

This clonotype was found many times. This chain's CDR3 is CSARDPEGPYGAFF. The DNA for the CDR3 is TGCAGTGCTAGAGATCCGGAAGGACCCTATGGAGCTTTCTTT. The rearrangement uses TRBV20-1 and TRBJ1-1, with D unresolved. The CDR3 spans 14 residues. The V end lost 0 bases, the J end lost 10 bases, and 18 bases lay between the germline ends. Germline-derived CDR1 and CDR2 are DFQATT and SNEGSKA (reference sequence).

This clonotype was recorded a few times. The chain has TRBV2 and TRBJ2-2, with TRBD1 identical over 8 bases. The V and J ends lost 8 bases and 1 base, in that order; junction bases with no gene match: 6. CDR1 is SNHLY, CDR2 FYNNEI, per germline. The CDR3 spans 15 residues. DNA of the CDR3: TGTGCCAGCTATTCCGGACAGGGGAACACCGGGGAGCTGTTTTTT. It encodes CASYSGQGNTGELFF.